A single sample gave rise to the 29 T cell receptor beta chains below, sequenced in a study of blood T cell repertoires in COVID-19. Sequencing used immunoSEQ multiplex PCR; TCRdb keeps in-frame clones, though not all of them. The sample holds over 25,000 clones, about 90% seen once. What was sequenced was peripheral blood. Receptors were obtained from a human donor with active COVID-19. The donor label of this sample is uncertain.

The chain carries TRBV4-3 and TRBJ2-7; D might be TRBD1 (5 bases). This CDR3 spans 15 amino acids. Per germline, CDR1 LGHNA and CDR2 YSLEER. V was cut by 4 bases and J by 2 bases, with 15 bases left in between. The CDR3 region has the DNA TGCGCCAGCAGCCGCACGACAGTTGGGGCCTACGAGCAGTACTTC. Encoded protein: CASSRTTVGAYEQYF.

The rearrangement joins TRBV11-3 to TRBJ2-7, with D possibly matching TRBD1 (5 bases). V gave up 5 bases and J gave up 2 bases, with 10 bases separating them. Germline CDR1 and CDR2: SGHNT and YENEEA. The CDR3 totals 13 residues. This CDR3 is CASSQGDTYEQYF. The CDR3 DNA reads TGTGCCAGCAGCCAGGGCGATACCTACGAGCAGTACTTC.

The chain carries TRBV9 and TRBJ2-1, with D maybe TRBD2 (5 bases). This CDR3 region has 17 residues. V was clipped by 3 bases and J by 0 bases, with 16 bases between them. CDR1 is SGDLS, CDR2 YYNGEE, per germline. This CDR3 reads CASSDTPGGSSYNEQFF. The CDR3 DNA reads TGTGCCAGCAGCGACACTCCCGGTGGGAGCTCCTACAATGAGCAGTTCTTC.

Written as DNA, the CDR3 is TGCGCCAGCAGCCATAGACAGAAATACAATGAGCAGTTCTTC. It specifies CASSHRQKYNEQFF. V usage is TRBV4-1 and J usage is TRBJ2-1; the D gene is possibly TRBD1 (5 bases). V was clipped by 3 bases and J by 4 bases, with 10 bases between them. The length of the CDR3 is 14 residues. CDR1 is MGHRA, CDR2 YSYEKL, per germline.

The gene calls are TRBV7-9 and TRBJ2-2, with 7 bases aligning to TRBD2. Looked up from germline, CDR1 is SEHNR and CDR2 is FQNEAQ (reference sequence). This CDR3 has 15 amino acids. V shed 11 bases, J shed 3 bases, and the junction held 12 bases outside the gene matches. The DNA for the CDR3 is TGTGCCGTCGAGTTGGGACTAAGGGACACCGGGGAGCTGTTTTTT. Its translation: CAVELGLRDTGELFF.

This clone was recorded once. This chain uses TRBV12-5 with TRBJ2-5; a weak D match, TRBD1 (5 bases). CDR1 and CDR2 (germline): LGHNT, FRNRAP. The V and J ends lost 1 base and 3 bases respectively, with 6 bases between them. The CDR3 runs to 13 residues. The CDR3 DNA reads TGTGCTAGTGGTTTGGGACAGAAAGAGACCCAGTACTTC. It specifies CASGLGQKETQYF.

V usage is TRBV18 and J usage is TRBJ1-1; a weak D match, TRBD1 (5 bases). Per germline, CDR1 KGHSH and CDR2 LQKENI. This CDR3 spans 16 amino acids. The germline V and J ends were trimmed by 0 bases and 1 base, with 12 bases remaining between them. This chain's CDR3 is CASSPPPGDGNTEAFF. CDR3 bases: TGTGCCAGCTCACCACCGCCGGGGGATGGGAACACTGAAGCTTTCTTT.

The chain is built from TRBV7-2 and TRBJ1-2; the match to TRBD1 covers 8 bases. The CDR3 consists of 14 residues. From germline, CDR1 is SGHTA and CDR2 FQGNSA. The J segment lost 5 bases and the V segment lost 6 bases, leaving 8 bases of the junction unmatched. In DNA form, the CDR3 reads TGTGCCAGCAGGACCGGCAGGGGGCAGTATGGCTACACCTTC. Protein: CASRTGRGQYGYTF.

This clone was detected once. This rearrangement joins TRBV6-2 or TRBV6-3 to TRBJ2-7; 7 bases align to TRBD2. The CDR3 runs to 17 residues. The ends lost 6 bases at V and 0 bases at J; junction bases unmatched: 14. CDR1 MNHEY and CDR2 SVGEGT come from the germline V gene. The CDR3 loop is CASSHPLGGGASYEQYF. CDR3 DNA: TGTGCCAGCAGCCACCCTCTAGGCGGGGGTGCCTCCTACGAGCAGTACTTC.

This chain links TRBV5-4 with TRBJ2-3, with TRBD2 as a possible D gene (5 bases). The CDR3 totals 14 residues. The V gene's germline CDR1 is SGHNT and CDR2 YYREEE (reference sequence). V gave up 0 bases and J gave up 1 base, with 6 bases separating them. As DNA, the CDR3 is TGTGCCAGCAGCTTGGCCGGGGGCACAGATACGCAGTATTTT. Amino acid sequence: CASSLAGGTDTQYF. Filled out from reference TRBV5-4 and TRBJ2-3, the complete variable domain reads ETGVTQSPTHLIKTRGQQVTLRCSSQSGHNTVSWYQQALGQGPQFIFQYYREEENGRGNFPPRFSGLQFPNYSSELNVNALELDDSALYLCASSLAGGTDTQYFGPGTRLTVL.

This chain connects TRBV2 to TRBJ2-2, with D maybe TRBD1 (6 bases). The V end lost 8 bases, the J end lost 3 bases, and 10 bases lay between the germline ends. The germline V gene has CDR1 SNHLY and CDR2 FYNNEI. The CDR3 extends over 13 amino acids. Written as DNA, the CDR3 is TGTGCCAGCCAAGACAGGTACACCGGGGAGCTGTTTTTT. It specifies CASQDRYTGELFF.

This chain links TRBV3-1 (or the pseudogene TRBV3-2) with TRBJ2-2; the D gene is possibly TRBD2 (7 bases). Trimming took off 0 bases at V and 5 bases at J, with 13 bases between the two ends. This CDR3 contains 16 residues. Germline values: CDR1 LGHDT, CDR2 YNNKEL (reference sequence). CDR3 residues: CASSQDSRGLTGELFF. The CDR3 bases are TGTGCCAGCAGCCAAGATTCGCGGGGGCTTACCGGGGAGCTGTTTTTT.

This sequence joins TRBV6-2 or TRBV6-3 and TRBJ2-1; TRBD2 agrees at 14 bases. Germline V gives CDR1 MNHEY, CDR2 SVGEGT. V trimming: 2 bases; J trimming: 7 bases; junction bases outside the gene matches: 10. CDR3 length: 18 residues. CDR3 amino acids: CASSYPTSGRAVRNEQFF. The CDR3 nucleotides read TGTGCCAGCAGTTACCCGACTAGCGGGAGGGCGGTACGGAATGAGCAGTTCTTC.

The V and J genes are TRBV7-9 and TRBJ2-2; maybe TRBD1 (6 bases). The germline V and J ends were trimmed by 5 bases and 0 bases, with 13 bases remaining between them. Germline loops: CDR1 SEHNR, CDR2 FQNEAQ (reference sequence). The CDR3 extends over 16 amino acids. CDR3 bases: TGTGCCAGCAGCCTACCCGGACAGTCGAACACCGGGGAGCTGTTTTTT. Translating gives CASSLPGQSNTGELFF.

CDR3 residues: CASSLSGGKTQYF. In nucleotides, the CDR3 is TGTGCCAGCAGCCTTAGCGGGGGAAAGACCCAGTACTTC. This chain joins TRBV12-3 or TRBV12-4 and TRBJ2-5, with 9 bases fitting TRBD2. V lost 6 bases and J lost 6; bases outside the gene matches: 5. The length of the CDR3 is 13 residues.

This clone was recorded once. V usage is TRBV19 and J usage is TRBJ1-5; tentatively, D is TRBD1 (6 bases). Germline CDR1 and CDR2: LNHDA and SQIVND (reference sequence). Trimming shortened V by 6 bases and J by 4 bases, and 10 bases separated the two germline ends. This CDR3 spans 13 amino acids. The CDR3 nucleotides read TGTGCCAGTAGACTACAGGGTAATCAGCCCCAGCATTTT. This encodes CASRLQGNQPQHF.

The rearrangement links TRBV7-2 to TRBJ2-1; the match to TRBD1 covers 8 bases. The CDR3 runs 13 residues. CDR1 and CDR2 from the germline V gene are SGHTA and FQGNSA. V dropped 6 bases and J dropped 7; count of bases not matched to a gene: 5. CDR3 in DNA: TGTGCCAGCAGTCGGGACAGGCGAAATGAGCAGTTCTTC. Its translation: CASSRDRRNEQFF.

The chain employs TRBV27 and TRBJ2-3, with D possibly matching TRBD1 (5 bases). Germline CDR1 MNHEY, CDR2 SMNVEV (reference sequence). V was shortened by 9 bases and J by 3 bases, with 19 bases between the two germline ends. The CDR3 consists of 15 residues. The CDR3 is CASRTQGFPTDTQYF. CDR3 DNA: TGTGCCAGTCGAACTCAGGGTTTTCCAACAGATACGCAGTATTTT.

This chain joins TRBV27 and TRBJ1-2; D is undetermined. This CDR3 has 13 residues. The germline gives CDR1 MNHEY, CDR2 SMNVEV (reference sequence). Trimming pared 6 bases from V and 1 base from J, leaving 9 bases between. The CDR3: CASRVGLNYGYTF. In nucleotides, the CDR3 is TGTGCCAGCAGGGTAGGACTTAACTATGGCTACACCTTC.

This chain uses TRBV2 with TRBJ2-7, with TRBD2 identical over 10 bases. CDR1 is SNHLY, CDR2 FYNNEI, per germline. After removal of 1 base from V and 3 bases from J, the junction contained 3 bases not matched to a gene. The CDR3 length is 15 residues. This CDR3 is CASSEELAGVYEQYF. In nucleotides, the CDR3 is TGTGCCAGCAGTGAAGAGCTAGCGGGAGTCTACGAGCAGTACTTC. Combining the CDR3 with reference TRBV2 and TRBJ2-7 gives the whole variable domain EPEVTQTPSHQVTQMGQEVILRCVPISNHLYFYWYRQILGQKVEFLVSFYNNEISEKSEIFDDQFSVERPDGSNFTLKIRSTKLEDSAMYFCASSEELAGVYEQYFGPGTRLTVT.

This chain uses TRBV18 with TRBJ2-5; TRBD2 might be the D (6 bases). Looked up from germline, CDR1 is KGHSH and CDR2 is LQKENI. V dropped 6 bases and J dropped 4 bases, with 21 bases sitting between them. This CDR3 is built from 16 residues. CDR3 sequence reads: CASSLALGLPTETQYF. The CDR3, as DNA: TGTGCCAGCTCGCTAGCTTTGGGACTTCCGACAGAGACCCAGTACTTC.

The chain uses TRBV29-1 and TRBJ2-7; D may be TRBD1 (6 bases). The germline V gene has CDR1 SQVTM and CDR2 ANQGSEA. Trimming left V 1 base short and J 1 base short, with 11 bases between. The CDR3 is 14 amino acids. The CDR3 DNA reads TGCAGCGTTGAAGCGAGTCAGGGGTCCTACGAGCAGTACTTC. The encoded protein is CSVEASQGSYEQYF.

CDR3 protein: CASTLRQGSYEQYF. CDR3 sequence (DNA): TGTGCCAGCACCCTTAGACAGGGGTCTTACGAGCAGTACTTC. V usage is TRBV7-2 and J usage is TRBJ2-7; 8 bases fit TRBD1. Per germline, CDR1 SGHTA and CDR2 FQGNSA. V was clipped by 7 bases and J by 4 bases; unmatched bases: 9. This CDR3 region has 14 residues.

On this clone: An end of the junction does not agree with germline; a read error may underlie this. This rearrangement joins TRBV7-7 to TRBJ2-2, with 10 bases that match TRBD1. The length of the CDR3 is 16 residues. Germline assignment: CDR1 SSHAT and CDR2 FNYEAQ (reference sequence). The CDR3 loop reads CASSAEGTGATGELFF. In nucleotides, the CDR3 is TGTGCTAGCAGCGCGGAGGGGACAGGGGCCACCGGGGAGCTGTTTTTT.

The CDR3 region has the DNA TGTGCCAGCAGCTGGGCAGGGTATAGCAATCAGCCCCAGCATTTT. It encodes CASSWAGYSNQPQHF. The chain uses TRBV5-5 and TRBJ1-5; D is possibly TRBD1 (5 bases). The V end lost 3 bases, the J end lost 0 bases, and 10 bases lay between the germline ends. Germline V gene sequence: CDR1 SGHKS, CDR2 YYEKEE (reference sequence). The CDR3 sequence is 15 residues long.

Judged by abundance, this clone is medium-sized. The chain links TRBV4-2 to TRBJ2-7, with 14 bases that match TRBD2. The CDR3 consists of 16 residues. Germline V CDR1 and CDR2: LGHNA, YNFKEQ. Trimming took 1 base from V and 6 from J; bases not matched to a gene: 5. The CDR3 protein is CASSQGTSGRIAEQYF. The CDR3, as DNA: TGTGCCAGCAGCCAAGGGACTAGCGGGAGGATCGCCGAGCAGTACTTC.

This chain links TRBV2 with TRBJ2-2; D is possibly TRBD2 (6 bases). The germline V gene has CDR1 SNHLY and CDR2 FYNNEI. The germline V and J ends were trimmed by 8 bases and 4 bases, with 14 bases remaining between them. This CDR3 is 14 amino acids long. The CDR3 nucleotides read TGTGCCAGCCTGGGGGGAGGCGGCACCGGGGAGCTGTTTTTT. Translation gives CASLGGGGTGELFF.

This clone has just one count. This chain uses TRBV29-1 with TRBJ1-1; D is uncertain. The CDR3 totals 11 residues. Germline CDR1 and CDR2: SQVTM and ANQGSEA. The V and J ends lost 7 bases and 2 bases respectively, with 8 bases between them. The CDR3 bases are TGCAGCGGGGCCCGTAACACTGAAGCTTTCTTT. It is translated as CSGARNTEAFF. Filled out from reference TRBV29-1 and TRBJ1-1, the complete variable domain reads SAVISQKPSRDICQRGTSLTIQCQVDSQVTMMFWYRQQPGQSLTLIATANQGSEATYESGFVIDKFPISRPNLTFSTLTVSNMSPEDSSIYLCSGARNTEAFFGQGTRLTVV.

This clone was counted between two and nine times. V and J are TRBV10-1 and TRBJ2-7; D perhaps matches TRBD2 (5 bases). This CDR3 has 18 amino acids. The germline gives CDR1 WNHNN, CDR2 SYGVQD (reference sequence). Trimming stripped 2 bases from V and 4 bases from J, with 24 bases between. CDR3 sequence reads: CASSETFVLATRSYEQYF. The CDR3 nucleotides read TGCGCCAGCAGTGAGACTTTCGTATTAGCGACCCGCTCATACGAGCAGTACTTC.